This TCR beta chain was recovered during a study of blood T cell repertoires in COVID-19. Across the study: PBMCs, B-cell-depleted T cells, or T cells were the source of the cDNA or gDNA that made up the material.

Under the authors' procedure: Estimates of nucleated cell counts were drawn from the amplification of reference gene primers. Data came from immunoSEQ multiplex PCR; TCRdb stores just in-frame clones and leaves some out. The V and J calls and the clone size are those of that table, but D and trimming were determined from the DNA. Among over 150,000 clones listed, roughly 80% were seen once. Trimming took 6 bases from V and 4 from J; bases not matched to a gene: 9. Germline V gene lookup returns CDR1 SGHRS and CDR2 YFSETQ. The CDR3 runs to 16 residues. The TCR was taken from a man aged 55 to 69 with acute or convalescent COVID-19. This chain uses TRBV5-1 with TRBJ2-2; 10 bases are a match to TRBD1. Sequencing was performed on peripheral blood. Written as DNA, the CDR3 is TGCGCCAGCACAGACAGGGGGCTTGGTGCCACCGGGGAGCTGTTTTTT. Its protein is CASTDRGLGATGELFF.